This T cell receptor (beta chain) was observed in a study of response to subunit inactivated influenza vaccine. Study results and limitations: The authors suggested that every seasonal influenza vaccination recruits few new T cells.

This clonotype has just a few counts. Its antigen is still unknown. TCRdb analysed the RT-PCR reads with MiXCR anew, one entry per CDR3 protein. The sample consists of roughly 700,000 distinct CDR3 sequences, approximately 15% of them appearing once. CDR1 and CDR2 from the germline V gene are SGHDN and FVKESK. The V end lost 1 base, the J end lost 3 bases, and 11 bases lay between the germline ends. The CDR3 loop spans 15 amino acids. This sample comprised PBMCs from blood, obtained around 14 days before vaccination. The chain recombines TRBV14 with TRBJ2-3, with D perhaps TRBD1 or TRBD2 (6 bases each). The sequence was obtained from a man between 45 and 60 years old who received an inactivated influenza vaccine. The DNA for the CDR3 is TGTGCCAGCAGCCAAGTCGGGGGCTTGACAGATACGCAGTATTTT. This translates into CASSQVGGLTDTQYF.